A single sample gave rise to the 16 T cell receptor beta chains below, sequenced in a study of low-dose radiotherapy and immunotherapy resistance in tumors. Alpha and beta chains were covered, as first-strand cDNA relied on TRAV- and TRBV-specific primers. TCR amplification used about 18 PCR cycles, a constant-region primer and a V-primer adapter. TCRdb reanalysed the reads using MiXCR and keeps one entry per CDR3 protein. The repertoire includes 13,000 or so distinct CDR3 sequences, roughly 75% of them detected once, and around 5% sits in the top ten. Receptors were obtained from a human donor with advanced metastatic prostate, ovarian, gallbladder or colorectal cancer (not recorded which). This table probably holds off-target reads from a library built for another chain.

This clonotype has only a few counts. The gene calls are TRBV12-3 or TRBV12-4 and TRBJ2-1; D is possibly TRBD2 (6 bases). The CDR3 has 15 residues. Trimming pared 2 bases from V and 7 bases from J, leaving 15 bases between. The DNA for the CDR3 is TGTGCCAGCAGTTTAAGCGGGCTAGCTCCAAATGAGCAGTTCTTC. The encoded protein is CASSLSGLAPNEQFF.

The rearrangement joins TRBV6-2 or TRBV6-3 to TRBJ2-7, with D possibly matching TRBD2 (6 bases). Germline-derived CDR1 and CDR2 are MNHEY and SVGEGT. The CDR3 consists of 14 residues. The V and J ends lost 8 bases and 2 bases respectively, with 16 bases between them. The chain's CDR3 is CASALGGATYEQYF. CDR3 nucleotides: TGTGCCAGCGCCCTCGGGGGAGCCACCTACGAGCAGTACTTC.

This clonotype turned up a few times. V gene TRBV6-1 combines with J gene TRBJ2-2; D may be TRBD2 (5 bases). Germline V gene sequence: CDR1 MNHNS, CDR2 SASEGT. The length of the CDR3 is 14 residues. V was trimmed by 6 bases and J by 3 bases, leaving 11 bases between them. The CDR3 bases are TGTGCCAGCAGCCCCGTCGGGGACACCGGGGAGCTGTTTTTT. Translation: CASSPVGDTGELFF.

This rearrangement joins TRBV7-9 to TRBJ1-1, with a weak D call TRBD1 (5 bases). In germline, CDR1 is SEHNR, CDR2 FQNEAQ (reference sequence). This CDR3 has 13 residues. Trimming removed 6 bases from V and 3 bases from J, with 11 bases in between. CDR3 nucleotides: TGTGCCAGCAGGGGCTTGGGGGACACTGAAGCTTTCTTT. Encoded protein: CASRGLGDTEAFF.

This chain uses TRBV12-3 or TRBV12-4 with TRBJ1-1; D is uncertain. The CDR3 runs to 14 residues. The V end was cut by 5 bases, the J end by 2 bases, with 12 bases between. The CDR3 loop is CASSLNRPNTEAFF. As DNA, the CDR3 is TGTGCCAGCAGTCTAAACAGACCCAACACTGAAGCTTTCTTT.

This clonotype was picked up one time. The chain links TRBV19 to TRBJ1-5; D unclear. CDR3 size: 13 residues. Trimming shortened V by 3 bases and J by 5 bases, and 8 bases separated the two germline ends. Per the germline V gene, CDR1 is LNHDA and CDR2 is SQIVND (reference sequence). CDR3 in DNA: TGTGCCAGTAGTATTCGCCGCGATCAGCCCCAGCATTTT. As protein: CASSIRRDQPQHF.

The chain employs TRBV24-1 and TRBJ2-5, with unresolved D. The CDR3 sequence is 13 residues long. Germline CDR1 and CDR2: KGHDR and SFDVKD. Trimming took off 12 bases at V and 3 bases at J, with 16 bases between the two ends. Here the CDR3 DNA reads TGTGCCCTCGGCGGTGGCCACAAAGAGACCCAGTACTTC. This sequence encodes CALGGGHKETQYF.

The genes are TRBV12-3 or TRBV12-4 and TRBJ2-3; D is unresolved. This CDR3 is 11 amino acids long. Trimming took off 3 bases at V and 5 bases at J, with 3 bases between the two ends. Written as DNA, the CDR3 is TGTGCCAGCAGTTTTAGAGATACGCAGTATTTT. This gives the protein CASSFRDTQYF.

The chain carries TRBV4-2 and TRBJ2-3; D may match TRBD1 or TRBD2 (5 bases each). The CDR3 is 16 amino acids. Trimming removed 0 bases at V and 11 bases at J, with 21 bases between. Germline V gene sequence: CDR1 LGHNA, CDR2 YNFKEQ. The CDR3 DNA reads TGTGCCAGCAGCCAAGAAACCGGGACGCAGTTCGTAATGCAGTATTTT. Its translation is CASSQETGTQFVMQYF.

The V gene is TRBV13, the J gene TRBJ2-7; 8 bases are a match to TRBD1. The CDR3 is 12 amino acids. Germline assignment: CDR1 PRHDT and CDR2 FYEKMQ (reference sequence). V lost 8 bases and J lost 5; bases outside the gene matches: 5. CDR3 in DNA: TGTGCCAGCCGACAGGGGTCCAACGAGCAGTACTTC. This sequence encodes CASRQGSNEQYF.

V usage is TRBV7-9 and J usage is TRBJ2-5; 8 nucleotides match TRBD2. The J segment lost 5 bases and the V segment lost 1 base, leaving 3 bases of the junction unmatched. CDR3 length: 14 amino acids. Germline assignment: CDR1 SEHNR and CDR2 FQNEAQ (reference sequence). As DNA, the CDR3 is TGTGCCAGCAGCTTAGGCGGGGGGCAGGAGACCCAGTACTTC. This codes for CASSLGGGQETQYF.

The rearrangement joins TRBV12-3 or TRBV12-4 to TRBJ2-3, with TRBD1 matching over 9 bases. Trimming removed 6 bases from V and 4 bases from J; junction bases left unmatched: 11. The CDR3 loop spans 16 amino acids. The CDR3 sequence is CASRHSGTGMADTQYF. CDR3 bases: TGTGCCAGCAGGCATTCCGGGACAGGGATGGCAGATACGCAGTATTTT.

V gene TRBV5-1 combines with J gene TRBJ1-6; D is unresolved. The CDR3 spans 13 residues. The V end was cut by 7 bases, the J end by 10 bases, with 15 bases between. Germline values: CDR1 SGHRS, CDR2 YFSETQ. The chain's CDR3 is CASGRREGSPLHF. The CDR3 nucleotides are TGCGCCAGCGGCCGAAGGGAGGGATCACCCCTCCACTTT.

This clonotype showed up just a few times. The rearrangement joins TRBV3-1 to TRBJ1-1; tentatively, D is TRBD1 (6 bases). The ends were cut back, 6 bases at V and 11 bases at J, with 13 bases in the middle. The germline V gene has CDR1 LGHDT and CDR2 YNNKEL (reference sequence). The CDR3 sequence is 11 residues long. The CDR3, as DNA: TGTGCCAGCAGGGAACAGGGCACGGCTTTCTTT. This translates into CASREQGTAFF. Together with reference TRBV3-1 and TRBJ1-1, the CDR3 gives the full variable domain: DTAVSQTPKYLVTQMGNDKSIKCEQNLGHDTMYWYKQDSKKFLKIMFSYNNKELIINETVPNRFSPKSPDKAHLNLHINSLELGDSAVYFCASREQGTAFFGQGTRLTVV.

The chain employs TRBV12-5 and TRBJ2-3; 9 bases map to TRBD2. The CDR3 length is 14 residues. From germline, CDR1 is LGHNT and CDR2 FRNRAP. The DNA for the CDR3 is TGTGCCATCACTAGCGGGTTTAGCACAGATACGCAGTATTTT. Protein product: CAITSGFSTDTQYF.

The chain has TRBV12-3 or TRBV12-4 and TRBJ2-7, with a possible D match to TRBD2 (5 bases). This CDR3 is 13 amino acids long. The ends were cut back, 6 bases at V and 7 bases at J, with 16 bases in the middle. CDR3 DNA sequence: TGTGCCAGCAGCAACAGCGGAACAAAGGAGCAGTACTTC. Encoded protein: CASSNSGTKEQYF.